A single sample gave rise to the 19 T cell receptor beta chains below, sequenced in a study of resident and recirculating memory T cells in vitiligo. The protocol was immunoSEQ multiplex PCR, while the TCRdb copy is restricted to in-frame clones and leaves out a portion. Of 70,000 to 85,000 clones listed, about nine tenths are singletons. The specimen sequenced was blood. The receptors shown here come from a male donor with vitiligo.

This clone appeared a single time. The chain is built from TRBV10-3 and TRBJ2-1; TRBD2 agrees at 7 bases. Germline values: CDR1 ENHRY, CDR2 SYGVKD. Trimming cost V 8 bases and J 4 bases; bases outside gene matches: 14. The CDR3 extends over 16 amino acids. CDR3 nucleotide sequence: TGTGCCATCGGCCGAGGGGAGGGGCCAGGGTACAATGAGCAGTTCTTC. Translated: CAIGRGEGPGYNEQFF.

The chain carries TRBV9 and TRBJ1-2; 7 bases line up with TRBD1. Germline values: CDR1 SGDLS, CDR2 YYNGEE. Unmatched junction bases numbered 8, after V lost 2 bases and J lost 1 base. The CDR3 is 16 amino acids. CDR3: CASSVNNRGSNYGYTF. The CDR3 DNA sequence: TGTGCCAGCAGCGTTAACAACAGGGGAAGTAACTATGGCTACACCTTC. Full variable domain (outside the CDR3, taken from reference TRBV9 and TRBJ1-2): DSGVTQTPKHLITATGQRVTLRCSPRSGDLSVYWYQQSLDQGLQFLIQYYNGEERAKGNILERFSAQQFPDLHSELNLSSLELGDSALYFCASSVNNRGSNYGYTFGSGTRLTVV.

The gene calls are TRBV4-1 and TRBJ1-6; the match to TRBD1 covers 8 bases. Germline V gene lookup returns CDR1 MGHRA and CDR2 YSYEKL. This CDR3 spans 17 amino acids. The junction had 5 bases not matched to a gene; V was cut back by 0 bases and J by 4 bases. CDR3 region: CASSQDSGGGYNSPLHF. The CDR3 DNA follows: TGCGCCAGCAGCCAAGATTCAGGGGGCGGATATAATTCACCCCTCCACTTT.

This chain uses TRBV4-2 with TRBJ2-3; 9 nucleotides match TRBD2. CDR1 LGHNA and CDR2 YNFKEQ come from the germline V gene. V gave up 2 bases and J gave up 2 bases; unmatched junction bases: 5. CDR3 length: 16 residues. CDR3 coding DNA: TGTGCCAGCAGCCAACAGGCTAGCGGGAACACAGATACGCAGTATTTT. It codes for CASSQQASGNTDTQYF.

V gene TRBV18 combines with J gene TRBJ1-1; 9 bases line up with TRBD1. CDR1 KGHSH and CDR2 LQKENI come from the germline V gene. The CDR3 covers 17 residues. V was clipped by 4 bases and J by 2 bases; unmatched bases: 11. This CDR3 is CASSLEGTGRLNTEAFF. DNA for the CDR3: TGTGCCAGCTCACTAGAGGGGACAGGGAGACTCAACACTGAAGCTTTCTTT.

There are many counts of this clone. The CDR3 here is CASSQESIGASVGTEAFF. The CDR3, as DNA: TGCGCCAGCAGCCAAGAGAGTATTGGGGCCTCAGTGGGCACTGAAGCTTTCTTT. J is TRBJ1-1 and V is TRBV4-3; D possibly corresponds to TRBD1 (5 bases). The V gene's germline CDR1 is LGHNA and CDR2 YSLEER. V was pared by 0 bases and J by 4 bases, with 21 bases between. This CDR3 has 18 amino acids.

This sequence joins TRBV15 and TRBJ2-4, with 7 bases identical to TRBD2. V dropped 6 bases and J dropped 3; count of bases not matched to a gene: 2. CDR3 length: 13 residues. Germline CDR1 and CDR2: LNHNV and YYDKDF (reference sequence). The CDR3, as DNA: TGTGCCACCAGGGGGGGGGACAAAAACATTCAGTACTTC. Amino acid sequence: CATRGGDKNIQYF.

The chain combines TRBV27 with TRBJ2-1, with TRBD1 matching 7 bases. Germline lookup yields CDR1 MNHEY and CDR2 SMNVEV (reference sequence). There are 15 residues in the CDR3. Trimming at V came to 2 bases and at J to 8 bases, leaving 9 bases not matched to a gene. CDR3 amino acids: CASSLTGDHGDEQFF. The CDR3 nucleotides are TGTGCCAGCAGTTTAACAGGGGATCATGGCGATGAGCAGTTCTTC.

J is TRBJ1-2 and V is TRBV4-3; 10 positions agree with TRBD1. Germline V gene lookup returns CDR1 LGHNA and CDR2 YSLEER. Trimming cost V 3 bases and J 8 bases; bases outside gene matches: 6. This CDR3 has 14 amino acids. CDR3 residues: CASSQKTGGEGYTF. For the CDR3, the DNA is TGCGCCAGCAGCCAGAAGACAGGGGGCGAGGGCTACACCTTC.

The chain employs TRBV4-3 and TRBJ2-2, with D perhaps matching TRBD1 (5 bases). V lost 4 bases and J 3 bases, leaving 18 bases between the germline ends. CDR3 length: 17 amino acids. CDR1 and CDR2 (germline): LGHNA, YSLEER. The CDR3 DNA is TGCGCCAGCAGCCCGCTATACTCGCCAGGGCACACCGGGGAGCTGTTTTTT. It translates to CASSPLYSPGHTGELFF.

DNA of the CDR3: TGTGCCAGCAGTTCCCCCAGGGGGTCCTACGAGCAGTACTTC. Its translation: CASSSPRGSYEQYF. V gene TRBV6-5 combines with J gene TRBJ2-7, with TRBD1 identical over 7 bases. The J segment lost 1 base and the V segment lost 4 bases, leaving 4 bases of the junction unmatched. The length of the CDR3 is 14 residues. CDR1 is MNHEY, CDR2 SVGAGI, per germline.

The chain is built from TRBV28 and TRBJ2-1, with a tentative D call TRBD1 (6 bases). This CDR3 comprises 16 residues. CDR1 MDHEN and CDR2 SYDVKM come from the germline V gene. With 5 bases removed from V and 7 bases from J, the gap between germline ends came to 21 bases. The CDR3 nucleotides are TGTGCCAGCAGTACAGGGACACGCTTTGACCTAAATGAGCAGTTCTTC. It translates to CASSTGTRFDLNEQFF.

V and J are TRBV5-6 and TRBJ1-2; tentatively, D is TRBD1 (5 bases). The CDR3 is made up of 13 amino acids. Germline-derived CDR1 and CDR2 are SGHDT and YYEEEE. V lost 0 bases and J 7 bases, leaving 10 bases between the germline ends. CDR3 DNA: TGTGCCAGCAGCTTGGAGGGGATCGGTGGCTACACCTTC. It yields the protein CASSLEGIGGYTF.

The rearrangement joins TRBV19 to TRBJ1-5; D gene unclear. Trimming took 5 bases from V and 3 from J, leaving 14 bases between them. CDR1 and CDR2 (germline): LNHDA, SQIVND (reference sequence). The CDR3 extends over 15 amino acids. CDR3: CASSVRREPNQPQHF. CDR3 nucleotide sequence: TGTGCCAGTAGTGTCCGTCGAGAGCCCAATCAGCCCCAGCATTTT.

The rearrangement uses TRBV21-1 and TRBJ1-1. TRBV21-1 is deemed a pseudogene. The CDR3 has 15 residues. For the CDR3, the DNA is TGTGCCAGCAGCAAAGCGCGGGAAGGGACCACTGAAGCTTTCTTT. Its protein product is CASSKAREGTTEAFF.

The rearrangement uses TRBV5-4 and TRBJ2-1; 8 bases align to TRBD2. V trimming: 3 bases; J trimming: 4 bases; junction bases outside the gene matches: 6. This CDR3 has 15 amino acids. Germline V gene sequence: CDR1 SGHNT, CDR2 YYREEE (reference sequence). In nucleotides, the CDR3 is TGTGCCAGCAGCTCTCCGGGGGGGTCTTACAATGAGCAGTTCTTC. Protein sequence: CASSSPGGSYNEQFF. Full variable domain (outside the CDR3, taken from reference TRBV5-4 and TRBJ2-1): ETGVTQSPTHLIKTRGQQVTLRCSSQSGHNTVSWYQQALGQGPQFIFQYYREEENGRGNFPPRFSGLQFPNYSSELNVNALELDDSALYLCASSSPGGSYNEQFFGPGTRLTVL.

This sequence joins TRBV28 and TRBJ1-5, with 8 bases aligning to TRBD1. The CDR3 is 15 residues long. Germline CDR1 is MDHEN and CDR2 is SYDVKM. Trimming took 10 bases from V and 3 from J; bases not matched to a gene: 11. CDR3 sequence (DNA): TGTGCCACCTCAAAGTCAGGGGGCTACAATCAGCCCCAGCATTTT. Amino acids: CATSKSGGYNQPQHF.

The chain couples TRBV2 to TRBJ2-3; 7 nucleotides agree with TRBD1. The germline V gene has CDR1 SNHLY and CDR2 FYNNEI. V trimming: 4 bases; J trimming: 13 bases; junction bases outside the gene matches: 8. The CDR3 spans 12 residues. The CDR3 bases are TGTGCCAGCAGTGTTGGCCCGACAGGGAAGTATTTT. Protein: CASSVGPTGKYF.

CDR3 protein: CSVLSRRGNTEAFF. The CDR3 DNA is TGCAGCGTTTTATCACGACGCGGGAACACTGAAGCTTTCTTT. The chain uses TRBV29-1 and TRBJ1-1; D unresolved. The CDR3 runs 14 residues. Looked up from germline, CDR1 is SQVTM and CDR2 is ANQGSEA. Trimming took 5 bases from V and 1 from J, leaving 14 bases between them.